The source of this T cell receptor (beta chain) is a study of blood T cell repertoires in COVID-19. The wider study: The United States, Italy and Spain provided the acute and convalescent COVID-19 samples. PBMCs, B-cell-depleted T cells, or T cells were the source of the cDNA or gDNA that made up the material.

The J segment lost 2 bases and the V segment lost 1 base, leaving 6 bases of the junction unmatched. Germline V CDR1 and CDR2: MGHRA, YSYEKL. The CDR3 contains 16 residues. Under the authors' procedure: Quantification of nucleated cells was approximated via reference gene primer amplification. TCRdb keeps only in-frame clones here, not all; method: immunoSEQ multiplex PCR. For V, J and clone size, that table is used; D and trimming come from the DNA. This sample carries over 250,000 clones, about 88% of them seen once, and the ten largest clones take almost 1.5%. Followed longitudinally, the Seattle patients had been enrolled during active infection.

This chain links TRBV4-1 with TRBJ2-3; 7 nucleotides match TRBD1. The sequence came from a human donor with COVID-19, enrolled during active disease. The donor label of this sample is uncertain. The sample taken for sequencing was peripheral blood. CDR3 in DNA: TGCGCCAGCAGCCAAGGAACAGGGGATATCACAGATACGCAGTATTTT. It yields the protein CASSQGTGDITDTQYF.